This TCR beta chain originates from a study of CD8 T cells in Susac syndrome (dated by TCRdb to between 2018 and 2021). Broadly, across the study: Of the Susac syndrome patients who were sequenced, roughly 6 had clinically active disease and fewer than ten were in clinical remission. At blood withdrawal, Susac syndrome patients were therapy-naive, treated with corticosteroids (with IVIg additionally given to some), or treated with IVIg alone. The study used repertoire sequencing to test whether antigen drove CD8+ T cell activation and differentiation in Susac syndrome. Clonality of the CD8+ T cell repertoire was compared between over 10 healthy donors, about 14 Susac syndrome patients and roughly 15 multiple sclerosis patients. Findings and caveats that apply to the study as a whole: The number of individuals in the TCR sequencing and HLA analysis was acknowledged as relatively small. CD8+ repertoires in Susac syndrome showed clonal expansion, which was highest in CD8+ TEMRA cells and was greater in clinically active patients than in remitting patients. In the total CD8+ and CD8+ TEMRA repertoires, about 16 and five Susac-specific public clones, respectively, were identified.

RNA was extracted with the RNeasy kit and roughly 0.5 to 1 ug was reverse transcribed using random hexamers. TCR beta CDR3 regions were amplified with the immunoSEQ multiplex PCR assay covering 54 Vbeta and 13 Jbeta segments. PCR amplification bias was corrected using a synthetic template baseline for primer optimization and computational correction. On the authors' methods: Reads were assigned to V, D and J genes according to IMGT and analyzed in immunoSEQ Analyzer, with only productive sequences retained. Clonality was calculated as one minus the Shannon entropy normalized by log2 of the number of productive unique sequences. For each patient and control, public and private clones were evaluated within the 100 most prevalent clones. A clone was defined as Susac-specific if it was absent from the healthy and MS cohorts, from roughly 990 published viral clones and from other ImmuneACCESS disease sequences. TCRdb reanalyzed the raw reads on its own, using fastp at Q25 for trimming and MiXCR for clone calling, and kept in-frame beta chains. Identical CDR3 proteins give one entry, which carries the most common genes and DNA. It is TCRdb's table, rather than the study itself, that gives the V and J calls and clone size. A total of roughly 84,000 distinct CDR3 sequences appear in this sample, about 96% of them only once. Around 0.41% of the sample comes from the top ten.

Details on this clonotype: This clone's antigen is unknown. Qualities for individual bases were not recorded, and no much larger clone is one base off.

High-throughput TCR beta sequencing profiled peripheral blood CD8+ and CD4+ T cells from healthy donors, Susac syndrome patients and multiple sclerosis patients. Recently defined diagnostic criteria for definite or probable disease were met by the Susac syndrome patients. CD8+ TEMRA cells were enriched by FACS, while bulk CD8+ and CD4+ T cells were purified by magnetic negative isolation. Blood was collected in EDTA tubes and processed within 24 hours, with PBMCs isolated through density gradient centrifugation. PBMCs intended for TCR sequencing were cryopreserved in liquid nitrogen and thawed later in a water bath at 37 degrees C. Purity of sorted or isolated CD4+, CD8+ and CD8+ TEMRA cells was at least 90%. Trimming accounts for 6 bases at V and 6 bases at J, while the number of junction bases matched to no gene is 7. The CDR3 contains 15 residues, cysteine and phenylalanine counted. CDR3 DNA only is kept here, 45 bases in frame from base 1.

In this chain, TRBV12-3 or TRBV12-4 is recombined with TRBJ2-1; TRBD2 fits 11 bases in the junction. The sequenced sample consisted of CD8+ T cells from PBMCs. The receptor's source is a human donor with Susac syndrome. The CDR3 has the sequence CASRSTSGKFNEQFF. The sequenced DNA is TGTGCCAGCAGGTCGACTAGCGGGAAGTTCAATGAGCAGTTCTTC.